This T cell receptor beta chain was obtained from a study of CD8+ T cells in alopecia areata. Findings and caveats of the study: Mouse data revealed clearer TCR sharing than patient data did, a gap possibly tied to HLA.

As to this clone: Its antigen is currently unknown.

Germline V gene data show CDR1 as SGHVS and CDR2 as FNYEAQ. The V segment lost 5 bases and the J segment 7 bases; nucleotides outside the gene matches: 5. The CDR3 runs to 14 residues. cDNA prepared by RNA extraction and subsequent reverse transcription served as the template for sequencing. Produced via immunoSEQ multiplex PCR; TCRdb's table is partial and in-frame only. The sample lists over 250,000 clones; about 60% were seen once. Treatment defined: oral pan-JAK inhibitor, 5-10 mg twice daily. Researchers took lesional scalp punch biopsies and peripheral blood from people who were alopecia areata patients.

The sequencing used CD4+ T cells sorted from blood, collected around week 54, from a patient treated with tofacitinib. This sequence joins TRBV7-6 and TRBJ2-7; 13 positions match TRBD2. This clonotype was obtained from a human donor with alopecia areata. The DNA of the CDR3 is TGTGCCAGCAGCCGAGGGACTAGCGGGGCAGAGCAGTACTTC. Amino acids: CASSRGTSGAEQYF.